Listed below are T cell receptor beta chains from one sample, sequenced in a study of T-cell memory formation after mild COVID-19. TCRdb re-called the 5' RACE reads through MiXCR, storing one row per CDR3 protein. The sample shows about 210,000 distinct CDR3 sequences, more than 9% of them seen only once. Material for sequencing was PBMCs or a T cell subset sorted from them (not recorded which). These receptors originate from a man between 18 and 35 years old who had mild COVID-19 (a few samples of this study predate the infection). Cell type and time point are not known. Each CDR3 is given with its conserved first and last residue. The D gene is left open where the match is weak. Size is omitted from some rows. Given values are once, few, many or a class for expanded clones.

abundance: few; v_gene: TRBV2; j_gene: TRBJ2-7; d_gene: TRBD1; CDR3nt: TGTGCCAGCAGACCCGGACAGGTTCCCTACGAGCAGTACTTC; CDR3aa: CASRPGQVPYEQYF
abundance: -; v_gene: TRBV7-9; j_gene: TRBJ1-6; d_gene: -; CDR3nt: TGTGCCAGCAGCTTAGGGGCTGACTCACCCCTCCACTTT; CDR3aa: CASSLGADSPLHF
abundance: few; v_gene: TRBV5-1; j_gene: TRBJ1-5; d_gene: -; CDR3nt: TGCGCCAGCAGCCCATCCCCGGGGCCAGTGAGGGGTCAGCCCCAGCATTTT; CDR3aa: CASSPSPGPVRGQPQHF
abundance: -; v_gene: TRBV6-5; j_gene: TRBJ1-1; d_gene: TRBD1; CDR3nt: TGTGCCAGCAGTGCAACCGGACAGGGGAACACTGAAGCTTTCTTT; CDR3aa: CASSATGQGNTEAFF
abundance: few; v_gene: TRBV9; j_gene: TRBJ2-2; d_gene: -; CDR3nt: TGTGCCAGCAGCGTAGAGGGCCCGAAGATGGGGCACACCGGGGAGCTGTTTTTT; CDR3aa: CASSVEGPKMGHTGELFF
abundance: -; v_gene: TRBV5-1; j_gene: TRBJ2-1; d_gene: TRBD2; CDR3nt: TGCGCCAGCAGCTCGGGACTAGCGGGGGGACTCTCCTACAATGAGCAGTTCTTC; CDR3aa: CASSSGLAGGLSYNEQFF
abundance: -; v_gene: TRBV6-5; j_gene: TRBJ1-6; d_gene: TRBD1; CDR3nt: TGTGCCAGCAGTTGGGACAGGGGGGGATCACCCCTCCACTTT; CDR3aa: CASSWDRGGSPLHF
abundance: few; v_gene: TRBV4-3; j_gene: TRBJ2-5; d_gene: -; CDR3nt: TGCGCCAGCAGCCAAGACCAGGGTCGAGGGACCCAGTACTTC; CDR3aa: CASSQDQGRGTQYF
abundance: many; v_gene: TRBV5-1; j_gene: TRBJ2-3; d_gene: TRBD1; CDR3nt: TGCGCCAGCAGCTTCCAGGGGGTGACAGATACGCAGTATTTT; CDR3aa: CASSFQGVTDTQYF
abundance: few; v_gene: TRBV7-2; j_gene: TRBJ2-4; d_gene: TRBD2; CDR3nt: TGTGCCAGCAGCTCGACTAGCAGGAAAAACATTCAGTACTTC; CDR3aa: CASSSTSRKNIQYF
abundance: many; v_gene: TRBV18; j_gene: TRBJ1-2; d_gene: -; CDR3nt: TGTGCCAGCTCCCCCAGAGGGGACTATGGCTACACCTTC; CDR3aa: CASSPRGDYGYTF
abundance: -; v_gene: TRBV30; j_gene: TRBJ2-1; d_gene: TRBD2; CDR3nt: TGTGCCGGCCGCCCTAGCGGGGTTAGGAATGAGCAGTTCTTC; CDR3aa: CAGRPSGVRNEQFF
abundance: many; v_gene: TRBV7-2; j_gene: TRBJ2-3; d_gene: -; CDR3nt: TGTGCCAGCAGCCCACACTTCTGGGATACGCAGTATTTT; CDR3aa: CASSPHFWDTQYF
abundance: few; v_gene: TRBV7-2; j_gene: TRBJ2-3; d_gene: -; CDR3nt: TGTGCCAGCAGCTCCCAAGTAAACGGAGATACGCAGTATTTT; CDR3aa: CASSSQVNGDTQYF
abundance: many; v_gene: TRBV11-2; j_gene: TRBJ2-7; d_gene: TRBD2; CDR3nt: TGTGCCAGCAGCCCCCAACTAGCGGGGGTCAACGAGCAGTACTTC; CDR3aa: CASSPQLAGVNEQYF
abundance: -; v_gene: TRBV15; j_gene: TRBJ1-2; d_gene: -; CDR3nt: TGTGCCACCAGCAGAGCTCCAGGGATAACTAACTATGGCTACACCTTC; CDR3aa: CATSRAPGITNYGYTF
abundance: many; v_gene: TRBV2; j_gene: TRBJ1-1; d_gene: -; CDR3nt: TGTGCCAGCAGTGAAGCGGTGCAGATGAACACTGAAGCTTTCTTT; CDR3aa: CASSEAVQMNTEAFF
abundance: few; v_gene: TRBV6-1; j_gene: TRBJ2-1; d_gene: TRBD1; CDR3nt: TGTGCCAGCAGCCCACAGACAGGGGGCTTATACAATGAGCAGTTCTTC; CDR3aa: CASSPQTGGLYNEQFF
abundance: few; v_gene: TRBV18; j_gene: TRBJ2-1; d_gene: TRBD2; CDR3nt: TGTGCCAGCTCACCAACTCGGGGGGGCTCGTCCCCTAATGAGCAGTTCTTC; CDR3aa: CASSPTRGGSSPNEQFF
abundance: many; v_gene: TRBV6-2/TRBV6-3; j_gene: TRBJ2-6; d_gene: TRBD1; CDR3nt: TGTGCCAGCAGTTCGCAGGGGGAAGGGGCCAACGTCCTGACTTTC; CDR3aa: CASSSQGEGANVLTF
abundance: once; v_gene: TRBV4-2; j_gene: TRBJ1-2; d_gene: -; CDR3nt: TGTGCCAGCACAGGGGAGGTGCCGAGCTATGGCTACACCTTC; CDR3aa: CASTGEVPSYGYTF
abundance: many; v_gene: TRBV7-2; j_gene: TRBJ1-2; d_gene: TRBD1; CDR3nt: TGTGCCAGCAGCTTGCTGACAGGGTCCTATGGCTACACCTTC; CDR3aa: CASSLLTGSYGYTF
abundance: few; v_gene: TRBV20-1; j_gene: TRBJ2-3; d_gene: TRBD2; CDR3nt: TGCAGTGCTCCTCGGGGGGGAGACACAGATACGCAGTATTTT; CDR3aa: CSAPRGGDTDTQYF